This T cell receptor (beta chain) originates from a study of blood T cells in healthy people across ages. From germline, CDR1 is DFQATT and CDR2 SNEGSKA (reference sequence). The V and J ends lost 3 bases and 4 bases respectively, with 13 bases between them. The CDR3 is made up of 14 amino acids. The authors ran a second PCR of about 7 to 11 cycles using a sample-barcoded 5' primer and a J-beta primer mix. Each CDR3 protein is one row after TCRdb ran MiXCR on the 5' RACE reads. The sample has over 600,000 distinct CDR3 sequences; over 40% are singletons. Donors were systemically healthy Caucasian individuals from Russia aged about 6 to 95 years.

This receptor was obtained from a man older than 75 in good health. Sequencing used blood. The chain joins TRBV20-1 to TRBJ1-3, with D unresolved. CDR3 coding DNA: TGCAGTGCTAGTCCCTCGGGTTACGGAAACACCATATATTTT. Translating it yields CSASPSGYGNTIYF.